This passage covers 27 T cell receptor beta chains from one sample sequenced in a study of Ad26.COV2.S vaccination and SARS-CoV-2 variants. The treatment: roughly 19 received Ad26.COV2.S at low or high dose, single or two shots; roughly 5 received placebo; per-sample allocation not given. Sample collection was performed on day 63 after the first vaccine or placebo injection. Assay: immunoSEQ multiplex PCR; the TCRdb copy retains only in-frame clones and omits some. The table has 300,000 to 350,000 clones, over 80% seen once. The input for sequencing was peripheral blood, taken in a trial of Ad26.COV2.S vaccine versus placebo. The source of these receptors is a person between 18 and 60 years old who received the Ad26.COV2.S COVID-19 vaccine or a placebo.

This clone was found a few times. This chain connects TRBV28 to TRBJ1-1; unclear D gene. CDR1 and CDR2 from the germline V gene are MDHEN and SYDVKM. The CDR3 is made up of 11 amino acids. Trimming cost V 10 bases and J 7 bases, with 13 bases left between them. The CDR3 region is CAIEDGFEAFF. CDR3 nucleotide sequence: TGTGCCATAGAGGACGGATTTGAAGCTTTCTTT.

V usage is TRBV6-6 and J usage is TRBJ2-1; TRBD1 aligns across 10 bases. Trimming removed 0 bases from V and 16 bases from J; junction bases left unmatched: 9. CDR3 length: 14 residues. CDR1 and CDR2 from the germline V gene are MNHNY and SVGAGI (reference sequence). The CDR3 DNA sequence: TGTGCCAGCAGTTACTCAGGGGGGACAGGGGTTTCTTTCTTC. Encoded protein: CASSYSGGTGVSFF.

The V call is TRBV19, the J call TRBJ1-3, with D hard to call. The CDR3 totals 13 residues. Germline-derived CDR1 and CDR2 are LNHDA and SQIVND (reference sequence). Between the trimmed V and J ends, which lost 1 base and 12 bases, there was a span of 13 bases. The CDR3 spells CASSIGGRTDIYF. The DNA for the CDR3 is TGTGCCAGTAGTATAGGCGGCAGGACCGACATATATTTT. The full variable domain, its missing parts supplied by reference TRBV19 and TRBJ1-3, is DGGITQSPKYLFRKEGQNVTLSCEQNLNHDAMYWYRQDPGQGLRLIYYSQIVNDFQKGDIAEGYSVSREKKESFPLTVTSAQKNPTAFYLCASSIGGRTDIYFGEGSWLTVV.

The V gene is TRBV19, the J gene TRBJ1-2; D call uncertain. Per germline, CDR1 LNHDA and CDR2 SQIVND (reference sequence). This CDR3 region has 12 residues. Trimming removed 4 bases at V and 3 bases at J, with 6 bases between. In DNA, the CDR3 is TGTGCCAGTAGTAACGTCGACTATGGCTACACCTTC. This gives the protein CASSNVDYGYTF.

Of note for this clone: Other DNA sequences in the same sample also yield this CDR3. CDR3 coding DNA: TGTGCCAGCAGCCGGGATTCGAACACTGAAGCTTTCTTT. Its protein is CASSRDSNTEAFF. The chain combines TRBV11-3 with TRBJ1-1, with D uncertain. Trimming left V 5 bases short and J 1 base short, with 8 bases between. In germline, CDR1 is SGHNT, CDR2 YENEEA. The CDR3 runs to 13 residues. The complete variable domain, with remaining parts taken from reference TRBV11-3 and TRBJ1-1, reads EAGVVQSPRYKIIEKKQPVAFWCNPISGHNTLYWYLQNLGQGPELLIRYENEEAVDDSQLPKDRFSAERLKGVDSTLKIQPAELGDSAVYLCASSRDSNTEAFFGQGTRLTVV.

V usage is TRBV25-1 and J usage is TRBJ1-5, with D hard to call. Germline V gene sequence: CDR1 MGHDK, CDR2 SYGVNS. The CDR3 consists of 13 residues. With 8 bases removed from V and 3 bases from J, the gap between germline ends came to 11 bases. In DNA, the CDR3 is TGTGCCAGCGGATCAGTAAACAATCAGCCCCAGCATTTT. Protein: CASGSVNNQPQHF.

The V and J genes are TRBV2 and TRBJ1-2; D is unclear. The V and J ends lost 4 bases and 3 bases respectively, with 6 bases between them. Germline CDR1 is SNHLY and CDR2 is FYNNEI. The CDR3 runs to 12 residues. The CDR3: CASSVADYGYTF. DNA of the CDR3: TGTGCCAGCAGTGTTGCGGACTATGGCTACACCTTC.

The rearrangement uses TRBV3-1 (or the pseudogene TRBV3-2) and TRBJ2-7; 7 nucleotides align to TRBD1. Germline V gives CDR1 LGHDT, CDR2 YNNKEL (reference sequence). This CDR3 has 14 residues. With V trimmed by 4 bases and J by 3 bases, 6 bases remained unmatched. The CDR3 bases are TGTGCCAGCAGCCTTCCGGGACAGAGCTACGAGCAGTACTTC. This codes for CASSLPGQSYEQYF.

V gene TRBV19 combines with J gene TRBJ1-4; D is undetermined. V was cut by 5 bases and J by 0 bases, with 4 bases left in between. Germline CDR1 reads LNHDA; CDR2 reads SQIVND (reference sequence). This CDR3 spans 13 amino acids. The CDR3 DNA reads TGTGCCAGTAGTTGGGCAACTAATGAAAAACTGTTTTTT. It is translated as CASSWATNEKLFF.

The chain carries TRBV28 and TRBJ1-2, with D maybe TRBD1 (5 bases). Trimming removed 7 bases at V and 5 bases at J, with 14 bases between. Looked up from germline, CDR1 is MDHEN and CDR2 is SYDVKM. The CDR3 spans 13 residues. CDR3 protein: CASTPGLLYGYTF. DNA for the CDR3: TGTGCCAGCACCCCGGGACTCCTATATGGCTACACCTTC.

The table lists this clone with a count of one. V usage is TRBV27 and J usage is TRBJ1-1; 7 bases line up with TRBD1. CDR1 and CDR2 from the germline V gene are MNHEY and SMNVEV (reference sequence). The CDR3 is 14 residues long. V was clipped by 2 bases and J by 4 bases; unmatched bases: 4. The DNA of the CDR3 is TGTGCCAGCAGTTTAAACAGGGGTACCACTGAAGCTTTCTTT. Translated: CASSLNRGTTEAFF.

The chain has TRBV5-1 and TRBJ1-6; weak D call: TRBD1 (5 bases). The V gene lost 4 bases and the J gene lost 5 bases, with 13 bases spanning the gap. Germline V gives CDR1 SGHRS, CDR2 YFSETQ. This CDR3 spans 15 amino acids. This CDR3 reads CASSPGDRDNSPLHF. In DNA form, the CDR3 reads TGCGCCAGCAGCCCTGGGGACCGTGATAATTCACCCCTCCACTTT.

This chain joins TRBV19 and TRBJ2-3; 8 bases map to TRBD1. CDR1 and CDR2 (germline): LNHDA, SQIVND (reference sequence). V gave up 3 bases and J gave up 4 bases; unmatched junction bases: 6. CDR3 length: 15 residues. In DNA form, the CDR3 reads TGTGCCAGTAGTATTGGGGCAGGGGGCGCAGATACGCAGTATTTT. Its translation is CASSIGAGGADTQYF.

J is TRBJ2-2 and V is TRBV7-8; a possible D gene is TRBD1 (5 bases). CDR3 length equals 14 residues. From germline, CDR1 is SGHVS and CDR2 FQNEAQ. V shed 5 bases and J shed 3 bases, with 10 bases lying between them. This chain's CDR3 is CASSLRTYTGELFF. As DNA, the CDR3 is TGTGCCAGCAGCCTCCGGACATACACCGGGGAGCTGTTTTTT.

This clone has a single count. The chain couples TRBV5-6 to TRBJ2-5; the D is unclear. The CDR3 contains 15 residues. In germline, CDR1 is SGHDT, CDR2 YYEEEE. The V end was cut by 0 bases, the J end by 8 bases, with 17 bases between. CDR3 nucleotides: TGTGCCAGCAGCTTGGGGAACAGCCACAAGAGAACCCAGTACTTC. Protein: CASSLGNSHKRTQYF.

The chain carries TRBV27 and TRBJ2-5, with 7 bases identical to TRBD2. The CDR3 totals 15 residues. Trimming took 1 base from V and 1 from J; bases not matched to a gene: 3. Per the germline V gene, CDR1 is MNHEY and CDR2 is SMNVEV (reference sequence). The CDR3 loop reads CASSLLGTTQETQYF. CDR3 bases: TGTGCCAGCAGTTTATTGGGGACTACCCAAGAGACCCAGTACTTC.

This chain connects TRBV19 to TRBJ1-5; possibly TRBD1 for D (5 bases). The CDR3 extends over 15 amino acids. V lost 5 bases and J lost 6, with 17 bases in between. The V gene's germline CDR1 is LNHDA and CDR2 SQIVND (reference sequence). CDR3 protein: CASSYRGESSQPQHF. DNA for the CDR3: TGTGCCAGTAGTTACCGGGGCGAATCAAGTCAGCCCCAGCATTTT.

In nucleotides, the CDR3 is TGTGCCAGCATCCCCTCAGGCACAGATACGCAGTATTTT. Protein: CASIPSGTDTQYF. The J gene is TRBJ2-3, the V gene TRBV11-2, with D unresolved. Germline V gene lookup returns CDR1 SGHAT and CDR2 FQNNGV. Trimming stripped 7 bases from V and 1 base from J, with 9 bases between. This CDR3 contains 13 residues.

The DNA of the CDR3 is TGTGCCAGCAGCGTAGCCGGGGACACTTCCAAGTTGGCCAACGTCCTGACTTTC. Translated: CASSVAGDTSKLANVLTF. J is TRBJ2-6 and V is TRBV9; D might be TRBD1 (6 bases). The CDR3 loop spans 18 amino acids. V shed 0 bases and J shed 6 bases, with 19 bases lying between them. Germline V gene lookup returns CDR1 SGDLS and CDR2 YYNGEE.

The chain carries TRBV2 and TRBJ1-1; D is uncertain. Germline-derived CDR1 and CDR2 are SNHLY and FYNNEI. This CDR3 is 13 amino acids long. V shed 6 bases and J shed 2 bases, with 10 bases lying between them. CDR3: CASRANFNTEAFF. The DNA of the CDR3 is TGTGCCAGCAGGGCCAACTTCAACACTGAAGCTTTCTTT.

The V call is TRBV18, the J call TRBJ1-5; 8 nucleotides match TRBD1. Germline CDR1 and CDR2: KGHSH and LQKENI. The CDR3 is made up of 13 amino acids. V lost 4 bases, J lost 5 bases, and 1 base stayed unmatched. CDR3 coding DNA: TGTGCCAGCTCACAGACAGGGGATCAGCCCCAGCATTTT. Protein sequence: CASSQTGDQPQHF. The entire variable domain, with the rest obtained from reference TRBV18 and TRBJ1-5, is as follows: NAGVMQNPRHLVRRRGQEARLRCSPMKGHSHVYWYRQLPEEGLKFMVYLQKENIIDESGMPKERFSAEFPKEGPSILRIQQVVRGDSAAYFCASSQTGDQPQHFGDGTRLSIL.

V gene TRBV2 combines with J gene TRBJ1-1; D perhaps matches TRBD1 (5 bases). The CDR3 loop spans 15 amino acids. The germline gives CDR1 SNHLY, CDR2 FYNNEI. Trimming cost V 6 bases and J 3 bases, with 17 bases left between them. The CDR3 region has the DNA TGTGCCAGCAGGCCACGGGGGGGAGCGTACACTGAAGCTTTCTTT. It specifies CASRPRGGAYTEAFF.

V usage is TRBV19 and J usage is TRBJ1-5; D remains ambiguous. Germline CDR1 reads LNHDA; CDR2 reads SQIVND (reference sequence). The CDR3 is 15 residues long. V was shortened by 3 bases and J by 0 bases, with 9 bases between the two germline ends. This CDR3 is CASSIGGFSNQPQHF. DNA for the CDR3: TGTGCCAGTAGTATTGGAGGGTTTAGCAATCAGCCCCAGCATTTT.

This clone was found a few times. The CDR3 DNA is TGTGCCAGCAGCGTATCGGACCTTCCTTCCTACGAGCAGTACTTC. Translating it yields CASSVSDLPSYEQYF. This rearrangement joins TRBV9 to TRBJ2-7; no clear D. The V gene's germline CDR1 is SGDLS and CDR2 YYNGEE. The ends were cut back, 1 base at V and 1 base at J, with 12 bases in the middle. The CDR3 is 15 residues long.

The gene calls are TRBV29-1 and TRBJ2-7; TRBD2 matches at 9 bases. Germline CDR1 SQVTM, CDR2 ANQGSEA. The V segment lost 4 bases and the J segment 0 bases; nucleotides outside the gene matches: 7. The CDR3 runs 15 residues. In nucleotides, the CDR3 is TGCAGCGTTGTAGGGCGGGGGGGGAACTCCTACGAGCAGTACTTC. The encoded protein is CSVVGRGGNSYEQYF.

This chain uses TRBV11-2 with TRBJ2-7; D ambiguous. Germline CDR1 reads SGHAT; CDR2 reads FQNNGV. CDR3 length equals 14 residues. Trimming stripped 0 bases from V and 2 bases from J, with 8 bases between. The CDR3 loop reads CASSLDTLTYEQYF. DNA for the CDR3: TGTGCCAGCAGCTTAGATACCCTTACCTACGAGCAGTACTTC.

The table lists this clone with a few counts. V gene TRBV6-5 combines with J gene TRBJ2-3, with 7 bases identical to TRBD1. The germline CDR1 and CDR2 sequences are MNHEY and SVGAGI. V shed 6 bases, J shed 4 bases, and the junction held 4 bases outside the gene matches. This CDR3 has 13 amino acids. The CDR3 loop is CASRRQGSDTQYF. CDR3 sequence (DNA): TGTGCCAGCAGGCGACAGGGTTCAGATACGCAGTATTTT.